Below are 20 T cell receptor beta chains sequenced from a single sample in a study of blood T cells in healthy people across ages. Then a second PCR, running roughly 6 to 11 cycles, was carried out with a sample-barcoded 5' primer and a J-beta primer mix. One entry per CDR3 protein, called by TCRdb with MiXCR from the 5' RACE reads. The repertoire holds 1.5 million to 2 million distinct CDR3 sequences, with 49% as singletons. The material sequenced was blood. These receptors originate from a woman between 40 and 55 years old in good health.

The V call is TRBV10-3, the J call TRBJ2-5; no clear D gene. The CDR3 loop spans 14 amino acids. Germline CDR1 and CDR2: ENHRY and SYGVKD. The V and J ends lost 0 bases and 4 bases respectively, with 9 bases between them. The CDR3 DNA reads as TGTGCCATCAGTGAGTCCCACAGCTCAGAGACCCAGTACTTC. Its protein is CAISESHSSETQYF.

This clonotype has a handful of counts. This chain connects TRBV7-2 to TRBJ2-5; tentative D call: TRBD1 (7 bases). Trimming took off 2 bases at V and 5 bases at J, with 12 bases between the two ends. This CDR3 has 14 amino acids. Germline V gene sequence: CDR1 SGHTA, CDR2 FQGNSA. This CDR3 reads CASSLWRGRETQYF. In nucleotides, the CDR3 is TGTGCCAGCAGCTTATGGAGGGGGCGGGAGACCCAGTACTTC.

This clonotype was observed a few times. CDR3 sequence (DNA): TGTGCCAGCAGTCCCCGGGACAGGGGTGGGGGTACGCAGTATTTT. It codes for CASSPRDRGGGTQYF. The rearrangement uses TRBV27 and TRBJ2-3; TRBD1 aligns across 10 bases. The junction had 10 bases not matched to a gene; V was cut back by 5 bases and J by 8 bases. This CDR3 has 15 amino acids. Germline CDR1 MNHEY, CDR2 SMNVEV (reference sequence).

CDR3 sequence reads: CAISEGEEGSYNSPLHF. The CDR3, as DNA: TGTGCCATCAGTGAAGGAGAAGAGGGCTCCTATAATTCACCCCTCCACTTT. The chain has TRBV10-3 and TRBJ1-6; D gene uncertain. V lost 3 bases and J 0 bases, leaving 12 bases between the germline ends. The CDR3 has 17 residues. Per germline, CDR1 ENHRY and CDR2 SYGVKD.

CDR3 sequence reads: CASNQGGSAYEQYF. CDR3 nucleotide sequence: TGTGCCAGCAATCAGGGGGGATCCGCCTACGAGCAGTACTTC. The chain couples TRBV7-2 to TRBJ2-7; maybe TRBD1 (7 bases). V lost 7 bases and J lost 2, with 15 bases in between. This CDR3 has 14 residues. The germline CDR1 and CDR2 sequences are SGHTA and FQGNSA.

The rearrangement links TRBV20-1 to TRBJ1-6; no clear D gene. The CDR3 length is 15 residues. CDR1 DFQATT and CDR2 SNEGSKA come from the germline V gene (reference sequence). V was trimmed by 3 bases and J by 1 base, leaving 10 bases between them. CDR3 DNA sequence: TGCAGTGCTAGTGCTAGCGGATCCTATAATTCACCCCTCCACTTT. It specifies CSASASGSYNSPLHF.

V and J are TRBV2 and TRBJ1-2; D is uncertain. V was pared by 8 bases and J by 3 bases, with 16 bases between. The CDR3 totals 14 residues. Germline V gene data show CDR1 as SNHLY and CDR2 as FYNNEI. CDR3 sequence reads: CASLENGLDYGYTF. For the CDR3, the DNA is TGTGCCAGCCTCGAAAATGGGCTCGACTATGGCTACACCTTC.

This sequence joins TRBV11-2 and TRBJ1-2, with D possibly TRBD1 on 5 matching bases. Germline V gene sequence: CDR1 SGHAT, CDR2 FQNNGV. CDR3 length equals 15 residues. Trimming left V 0 bases short and J 1 base short, with 9 bases between. The CDR3 reads CASSLETAYNYGYTF. The CDR3 bases are TGTGCCAGCAGCTTAGAGACAGCTTATAACTATGGCTACACCTTC.

This clonotype showed up just a few times. V and J are TRBV16 and TRBJ2-1, with D possibly being TRBD1 or TRBD2 (6 bases each). Looked up from germline, CDR1 is KGHSY and CDR2 is FQNENV. This CDR3 spans 16 amino acids. Between the trimmed V and J ends, which lost 2 bases and 0 bases, there was a span of 11 bases. CDR3 region: CASSQPGASSYNEQFF. For the CDR3, the DNA is TGTGCCAGCAGCCAACCGGGGGCTAGCTCCTACAATGAGCAGTTCTTC.

This clonotype has a handful of counts. The chain is built from TRBV4-1 and TRBJ2-1; no reliable D call. Trimming removed 6 bases at V and 3 bases at J, with 12 bases between. The CDR3 consists of 14 residues. Looked up from germline, CDR1 is MGHRA and CDR2 is YSYEKL. The CDR3 coding sequence is TGCGCCAGCAGTTTTAACAGACTCTACAATGAGCAGTTCTTC. This translates into CASSFNRLYNEQFF.

This rearrangement joins TRBV10-3 to TRBJ1-1, with no clear D. From germline, CDR1 is ENHRY and CDR2 SYGVKD. The CDR3 has 12 amino acids. Between the trimmed V and J ends, which lost 8 bases and 0 bases, there was a span of 7 bases. The CDR3 region is CAIEGMNTEAFF. In DNA, the CDR3 is TGTGCCATCGAAGGCATGAACACTGAAGCTTTCTTT.

Notes on this clonotype: One end of the junction fails to match germline, which may point to a read error. This chain links TRBV15 with TRBJ2-5; D is possibly TRBD2 (7 bases). The germline gives CDR1 LNHNV, CDR2 YYDKDF (reference sequence). The CDR3 extends over 15 amino acids. The chain's CDR3 is CATSRDLGGEETRYF. In DNA, the CDR3 is TGTGCCACCAGCAGAGATCTAGGGGGGGAAGAGACCCGGTACTTC.

The rearrangement uses TRBV5-1 and TRBJ2-5; no clear D. V was trimmed by 4 bases and J by 11 bases, leaving 21 bases between them. The CDR3 length is 14 residues. CDR1 is SGHRS and CDR2 is YFSETQ in the germline V gene. The DNA for the CDR3 is TGCGCCAGCAGCGCTAGGGCCCTCGACAATGAGCAGTACTTC. Translation: CASSARALDNEQYF.

The CDR3 DNA sequence: TGTGCCAGCAGCGTAGGGTCGGGACCGGCGGGCCTCCACTTT. Translating gives CASSVGSGPAGLHF. This rearrangement joins TRBV9 to TRBJ1-6, with D tentatively TRBD1 (5 bases). V was clipped by 0 bases and J by 15 bases, with 16 bases between them. The CDR3 is made up of 14 amino acids. The V gene's germline CDR1 is SGDLS and CDR2 YYNGEE.

This clonotype was counted only a few times. The genes are TRBV5-1 and TRBJ2-1; perhaps TRBD1 as D (5 bases). Trimming removed 0 bases from V and 8 bases from J, with 12 bases in between. This CDR3 has 14 amino acids. Germline CDR1 reads SGHRS; CDR2 reads YFSETQ. This chain's CDR3 is CASSLGTSRHEQFF. Here the CDR3 DNA reads TGCGCCAGCAGCTTGGGGACATCGAGGCATGAGCAGTTCTTC.

This clonotype was counted at least ten times. V usage is TRBV4-2 and J usage is TRBJ2-1; D assignment may be TRBD1 or TRBD2 (7 bases each). From germline, CDR1 is LGHNA and CDR2 YNFKEQ. The CDR3 sequence is 16 residues long. V lost 0 bases and J lost 5, with 14 bases in between. The CDR3 DNA sequence: TGTGCCAGCAGCCAAGACCCGACAGGGAGGGACAATGAGCAGTTCTTC. It translates to CASSQDPTGRDNEQFF.

This clonotype appeared once. The chain uses TRBV7-9 and TRBJ1-4, with TRBD1 identical over 9 bases. The CDR3 has 15 amino acids. J lost 5 bases, V lost 4 bases, and 5 bases had no gene match. In germline, CDR1 is SEHNR, CDR2 FQNEAQ (reference sequence). CDR3 residues: CASSSGTGRNEKLFF. The CDR3 nucleotides are TGTGCCAGCAGCTCAGGGACAGGGAGAAATGAAAAACTGTTTTTT.

The chain is built from TRBV19 and TRBJ1-5; no reliable D call. From germline, CDR1 is LNHDA and CDR2 SQIVND (reference sequence). This CDR3 has 12 residues. Deletions cut 3 bases from V and 7 bases from J, with 7 bases between. The CDR3 protein is CASSIAWQPQHF. CDR3 sequence (DNA): TGTGCCAGTAGTATCGCTTGGCAGCCCCAGCATTTT.

This clonotype was seen a single time. At one boundary the junction diverges from the germline segment, which might be a read error. This sequence joins TRBV6-1 and TRBJ1-1; 8 bases agree with TRBD1. Germline lookup yields CDR1 MNHNS and CDR2 SASEGT. This CDR3 is 14 amino acids long. The CDR3 loop is CARSDQGAETEAFF. CDR3 in DNA: TGTGCCCGCAGTGACCAGGGGGCTGAAACTGAAGCTTTCTTT.

The gene calls are TRBV24-1 and TRBJ2-5; the D is unclear. Between the trimmed V and J ends, which lost 2 bases and 5 bases, there was a span of 11 bases. The CDR3 has 14 amino acids. Germline loops: CDR1 KGHDR, CDR2 SFDVKD. The CDR3 sequence is CATSDSPIGETQYF. CDR3 sequence (DNA): TGTGCCACCAGTGATTCTCCAATAGGGGAGACCCAGTACTTC.